This is a list of T cell receptor beta chains from one sample in a study of shared clonotypes between healthy human individuals. Assay used: immunoSEQ multiplex PCR; TCRdb lists only in-frame clones, some missing. Of around 2,000,000 clones in the sample, about 92% were seen once. Specimen: naive CD8+ T cells from PBMCs. The receptors shown here come from a young man in good health. Some clones in this sample may be carry-over from other donors' samples. The CDR3 runs from the conserved cysteine through the conserved F or W. Fields, in order: D gene, clone size, V gene, J gene, CDR3 protein, CDR3 DNA. The D gene is left open where the match is weak. A row's size may be missing; if present it is once, few, many or a size class.

TRBD2	-	TRBV7-2	TRBJ2-2	CASSTGLAGVAGELFF	TGTGCCAGCAGCACGGGACTAGCGGGAGTAGCTGGGGAGCTGTTTTTT
TRBD1	-	TRBV29-1	TRBJ2-7	CSVEFTGASYEQYF	TGCAGCGTTGAATTTACAGGGGCGAGCTACGAGCAGTACTTC
-	once	TRBV19	TRBJ2-1	CASSIDGSSYNEQFF	TGTGCCAGTAGTATAGATGGGAGCTCCTACAATGAGCAGTTCTTC
TRBD1	-	TRBV6-1	TRBJ2-5	CASSDRTGRETQYF	TGTGCCAGCAGTGATCGGACAGGTCGGGAGACCCAGTACTTC
-	-	TRBV28	TRBJ2-7	CASRPQGANEQYF	TGTGCCAGCAGACCCCAGGGAGCCAACGAGCAGTACTTC
TRBD2	-	TRBV6-6	TRBJ2-3	CASSPFVGGSTDTQYF	TGTGCCAGCAGCCCCTTCGTGGGAGGGAGCACAGATACGCAGTATTTT
TRBD2	-	TRBV11-2	TRBJ2-1	CASSRKRDLYNEQFF	TGTGCCAGCAGCCGAAAGCGGGACCTTTACAATGAGCAGTTCTTC
-	-	TRBV6-5	TRBJ2-2	CASSYSGYTGELFF	TGTGCCAGCAGTTACTCTGGGTACACCGGGGAGCTGTTTTTT
-	-	TRBV27	TRBJ1-1	CASSAGLGGAFF	TGTGCCAGCAGTGCCGGACTTGGGGGAGCTTTCTTT
TRBD2	-	TRBV7-2	TRBJ2-1	CASILYREGYNEQFF	TGTGCCAGCATCCTTTACCGGGAGGGCTACAATGAGCAGTTCTTC
-	once	TRBV6-1	TRBJ1-4	CASSETARRGRVELFF	TGTGCCAGCAGTGAAACCGCCCGTAGGGGGAGAGTTGAACTGTTTTTT
TRBD1	-	TRBV7-9	TRBJ1-2	CASSPTPDRDYGYTF	TGTGCCAGCAGCCCGACCCCCGACAGGGACTATGGCTACACCTTC
-	-	TRBV5-6	TRBJ2-7	CASSLAGSPYEQYF	TGTGCCAGCAGCTTGGCAGGGAGCCCTTACGAGCAGTACTTC
-	-	TRBV7-9	TRBJ2-5	CASSSSLEETQYF	-
TRBD1	-	TRBV30	TRBJ1-1	CAWKGQGGGEAFF	TGTGCCTGGAAAGGACAGGGTGGGGGTGAAGCTTTCTTT
TRBD1	once	TRBV30	TRBJ2-5	CAWSDPGQAPPGTQYF	TGTGCCTGGAGTGACCCGGGACAGGCCCCTCCGGGGACCCAGTACTTC
-	-	TRBV27	TRBJ2-2	CASSFRGLNTGEYLGELFF	TGTGCCAGCAGTTTCCGAGGATTGAACACCGGGGAGTATCTCGGGGAGCTGTTTTTT
-	-	TRBV5-8	TRBJ2-1	CASSFRRETYNEQFF	TGTGCCAGCAGCTTCAGACGGGAGACCTACAATGAGCAGTTCTTC
-	-	TRBV4-1	TRBJ2-7	CASSQVHVGAAYEQYF	TGCGCCAGCAGCCAAGTTCATGTGGGGGCGGCGTACGAGCAGTACTTC
-	-	TRBV5-5	TRBJ2-7	CASSLYRVEAATYEQYF	TGTGCCAGCAGCCTATACAGGGTGGAGGCCGCTACCTACGAGCAGTACTTC
TRBD1	-	TRBV28	TRBJ1-3	CASSLWGRGTETGNTIYF	TGTGCCAGCAGTTTATGGGGGAGGGGGACAGAAACTGGAAACACCATATATTTT
TRBD1	-	TRBV19	TRBJ2-2	CASRISRDRGDTGELFF	TGTGCCAGTAGAATTAGTAGGGACAGGGGGGACACCGGGGAGCTGTTTTTT
-	once	TRBV9	TRBJ2-7	CASSLSPIIGIFLVEQYF	TGTGCCAGCAGTTTATCCCCAATAATAGGAATTTTTTTGGTCGAGCAGTACTTC
-	-	TRBV29-1	TRBJ1-2	CSVGGVGRITATNYGYTF	TGCAGCGTTGGTGGGGTAGGGAGAATTACCGCTACTAACTATGGCTACACCTTC
-	-	TRBV5-6	TRBJ2-7	CASSLRQSRFEQYF	TGTGCCAGCAGCTTGAGACAGAGCAGGTTCGAGCAGTACTTC
-	-	TRBV7-9	TRBJ2-7	CASSLVGGNEAEQYF	TGTGCCAGCAGCTTAGTTGGGGGGAATGAAGCAGAGCAGTACTTC
-	-	TRBV21-1	TRBJ1-1	CASSTAGTAMNTEAFF	TGTGCCAGCAGCACGGCCGGGACAGCAATGAACACTGAAGCTTTCTTT
-	-	TRBV28	TRBJ2-7	CASSFLGQQYF	TGTGCCAGCAGTTTTCTGGGACAGCAGTACTTC
TRBD2	-	TRBV7-9	TRBJ2-7	CASSLVGAGDGEQYF	TGTGCCAGCAGCTTAGTAGGGGCGGGAGATGGCGAGCAGTACTTC
-	-	TRBV9	TRBJ1-5	CASSVSGTPKQPQHF	TGTGCCAGCAGCGTTTCCGGGACCCCTAAACAGCCCCAGCATTTT
-	-	TRBV30	TRBJ1-2	CAWRHGYGYTF	TGTGCCTGGAGACACGGCTATGGCTACACCTTC
-	-	TRBV5-5	TRBJ1-3	CASSYGRENPNGNTIYF	TGTGCCAGCAGCTACGGGCGGGAGAACCCTAATGGAAACACCATATATTTT
-	-	TRBV7-3	TRBJ2-2	CASSSDLGGELFF	TGTGCCAGCAGCTCTGACCTGGGCGGGGAGCTGTTTTTT
-	once	TRBV27	TRBJ1-1	CASSPRGAGTEAFF	TGTGCCAGCAGTCCCCGGGGGGCTGGCACTGAAGCTTTCTTT
-	-	TRBV9	TRBJ2-5	CASSAGQQETQYF	TGTGCCAGCAGCGCTGGACAGCAAGAGACCCAGTACTTC
-	once	TRBV2	TRBJ2-1	CASSEPGDNEQFF	TGTGCCAGCAGTGAGCCCGGGGACAATGAGCAGTTCTTC
TRBD1	-	TRBV7-9	TRBJ1-1	CASSSGQGVTEAFF	TGTGCCAGCAGCTCGGGACAGGGGGTGACTGAAGCTTTCTTT
-	-	TRBV10-3	TRBJ2-1	CAISDPGNSYNEQFF	TGTGCCATCAGTGATCCGGGTAACTCCTACAATGAGCAGTTCTTC
-	-	TRBV19	TRBJ1-5	CATKAGTGYSNQPQHF	TGTGCCACCAAAGCCGGGACGGGCTATAGCAATCAGCCCCAGCATTTT
-	once	TRBV29-1	TRBJ2-1	CSVPSRGTLIGGDEQFF	TGCAGCGTTCCGAGTAGGGGCACATTAATAGGGGGGGATGAGCAGTTCTTC
TRBD2	-	TRBV2	TRBJ2-1	CASSEATGLADDFF	TGTGCCAGCAGTGAAGCTACTGGCCTAGCGGACGACTTCTTC
TRBD2	-	TRBV27	TRBJ2-1	CASSQREGLDEQFF	TGTGCCAGCAGCCAGCGGGAGGGCCTCGATGAGCAGTTCTTC
-	-	TRBV7-9	TRBJ2-3	CASSPLWADTQYF	TGTGCCAGCAGCCCACTCTGGGCAGATACGCAGTATTTT
-	-	TRBV5-4	TRBJ2-1	CASSFDRMAAEQFF	TGTGCCAGCAGCTTCGACCGCATGGCTGCCGAGCAGTTCTTC
TRBD1	-	TRBV11-3	TRBJ2-1	CASSARTGATYNEQFF	TGTGCCAGCAGCGCCCGGACAGGGGCGACCTACAATGAGCAGTTCTTC
-	-	TRBV28	TRBJ1-2	CASSSHRADGYTF	TGTGCCAGCAGTTCTCACAGGGCTGATGGCTACACCTTC
-	-	TRBV6-6	TRBJ2-1	CASSYSDNEQFF	TGTGCCAGCAGTTACTCTGACAATGAGCAGTTCTTC
-	-	TRBV7-9	TRBJ1-2	CASSLASGQRNGYTF	TGTGCCAGCAGCTTAGCGAGTGGCCAAAGGAATGGCTACACCTTC
-	-	TRBV9	TRBJ1-5	CASSPGSNQPQHF	TGTGCCAGCAGCCCCGGGTCAAATCAGCCCCAGCATTTT
TRBD1	-	TRBV19	TRBJ1-1	CASTMMTGPTEAFF	TGTGCCAGTACTATGATGACAGGGCCCACTGAAGCTTTCTTT
-	-	TRBV5-1	TRBJ2-5	CASSGRGAGQETQYF	TGCGCCAGCAGCGGAAGAGGAGCGGGTCAAGAGACCCAGTACTTC
-	-	TRBV23-1	TRBJ1-5	CASSPGTLSNQPQHF	TGCGCCAGCAGTCCCGGGACACTTAGCAATCAGCCCCAGCATTTT
-	-	TRBV4-1	TRBJ2-7	CASSQEGHYYEQYF	TGCGCCAGCAGCCAAGAGGGACATTACTACGAGCAGTACTTC
-	-	TRBV9	TRBJ2-5	CASSVVDRKETQYF	TGTGCCAGCAGCGTAGTGGATAGAAAAGAGACCCAGTACTTC